This T cell receptor (beta chain) was identified in a study of beta chain features in type 1 diabetes. General study points: It was among patients, rather than healthy donors, that naive, central memory and Treg TCRB repertoires appeared more similar.

The CDR3 sequence is 12 residues long. V lost 3 bases and J 6 bases, leaving 8 bases between the germline ends. Germline V gene sequence: CDR1 MNHNS, CDR2 SASEGT. A few counts support this clone. Its antigen is currently unknown. Every isolated RNA sample was fully reverse transcribed, so sequencing captured expressed TCRB transcripts. An average approximately 3.7 million reads came from naive, central memory and regulatory T cell samples. Produced via immunoSEQ multiplex PCR; TCRdb's table is partial and in-frame only. The table lists over 700,000 clones, roughly 15% of them singletons, with roughly 0.025% in the top ten.

The receptor was derived from a young woman in good health. The chain uses TRBV6-1 and TRBJ1-1; D gene unclear. Sequencing was performed on naive CD4+ T cells from blood. CDR3 region: CASSESWPEAFF. The CDR3 DNA reads as TGTGCCAGCAGTGAGTCATGGCCTGAAGCTTTCTTT.